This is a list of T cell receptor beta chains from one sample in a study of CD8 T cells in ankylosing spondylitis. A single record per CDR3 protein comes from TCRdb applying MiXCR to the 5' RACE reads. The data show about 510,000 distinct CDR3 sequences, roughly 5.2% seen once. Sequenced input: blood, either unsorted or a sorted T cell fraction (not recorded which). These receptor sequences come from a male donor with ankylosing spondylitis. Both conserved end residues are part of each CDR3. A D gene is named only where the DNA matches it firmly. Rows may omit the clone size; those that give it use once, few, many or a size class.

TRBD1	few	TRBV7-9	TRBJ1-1	TGTGCCAGCAGTACCGACAGGGTGGGCACTGAAGCTTTCTTT	CASSTDRVGTEAFF
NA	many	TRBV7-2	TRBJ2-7	TGTGCCAGCAGCTCAAATACAGGGCTCCCCAACGAGCAGTACTTC	CASSSNTGLPNEQYF
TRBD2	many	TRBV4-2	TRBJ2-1	TGTGCCAGCAGCCAATCGGGACTAGCATCCAATGAGCAGTTCTTC	CASSQSGLASNEQFF
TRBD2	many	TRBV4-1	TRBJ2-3	TGCGCCAGCAGCCGGGGGGGTTTCGCAGATACGCAGTATTTT	CASSRGGFADTQYF
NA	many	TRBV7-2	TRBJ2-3	TGTGCCAGCAGCATCTTCCCCATGCGGGGAGTCACAGATACGCAGTATTTT	CASSIFPMRGVTDTQYF
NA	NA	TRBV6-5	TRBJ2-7	TGTGCCAGCAATTCACCAGGTGGGGCAGGGGAGCAGTACTTC	CASNSPGGAGEQYF
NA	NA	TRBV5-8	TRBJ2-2	TGTGCCAGCATGGAGGCAGGAGTGACCGGGGAGCTGTTTTTT	CASMEAGVTGELFF
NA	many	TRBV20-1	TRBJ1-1	TGCAGTGCTAGAGTTGGCCAGAACACTGAAGCTTTCTTT	CSARVGQNTEAFF
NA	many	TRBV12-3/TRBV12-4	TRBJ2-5	TGTGCCAGCAGTCTCGCCCAGGCAAGGGAGACCCAGTACTTC	CASSLAQARETQYF
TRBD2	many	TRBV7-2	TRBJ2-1	TGTGCCAGCAGCCCAGGGCCCCTAGCGGTCCTTGGGAATGAGCAGTTCTTC	CASSPGPLAVLGNEQFF
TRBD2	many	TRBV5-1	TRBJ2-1	TGCGCCAGCAGCTTGGTGCCTAGCGGGGGGCACAATGAGCAGTTCTTC	CASSLVPSGGHNEQFF
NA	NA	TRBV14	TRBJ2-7	TGTGCCAGCAGCCAAGACCAGCCCGGGACAACCAAGTACGAGCAGTACTTC	CASSQDQPGTTKYEQYF
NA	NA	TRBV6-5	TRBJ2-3	TGTGCCAGCAGTTACTCGCAAATTCTGGGTGTGTTCGCAGATACGCAGTATTTT	CASSYSQILGVFADTQYF
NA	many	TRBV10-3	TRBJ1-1	TGTGCCATCAGTGAAGGCGGATCGATAACTGAAGCTTTCTTT	CAISEGGSITEAFF
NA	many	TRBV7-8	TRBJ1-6	TGTGCCAGCAGCTTATCCGGAACTTCCCTCCACTTT	CASSLSGTSLHF
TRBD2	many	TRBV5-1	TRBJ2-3	TGCGCCAGCAGCTTGGGGGGGACTAGTCAGGCGGGAGATACGCAGTATTTT	CASSLGGTSQAGDTQYF
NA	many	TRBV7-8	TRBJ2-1	TGTGCCAGCAGCTTGGGCTTGGGCAATGAGCAGTTCTTC	CASSLGLGNEQFF
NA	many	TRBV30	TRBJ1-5	TGTGCCTGGAGTGATCAGGTCGGACAGCCCCAGCATTTT	CAWSDQVGQPQHF
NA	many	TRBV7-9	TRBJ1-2	TGTGCCAGCACCTTGGACAGCTATGGCTACACCTTC	CASTLDSYGYTF
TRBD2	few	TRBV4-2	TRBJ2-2	TGTGCCAGCAGCCAATACGGACTAGCGGGGGGGCTGGACACCGGGGAGCTGTTTTTT	CASSQYGLAGGLDTGELFF
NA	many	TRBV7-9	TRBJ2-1	TGTGCCAGCAGCCCTCACGAGGGCAGCTCCTACAATGAGCAGTTCTTC	CASSPHEGSSYNEQFF
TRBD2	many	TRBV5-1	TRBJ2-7	TGCGCCAGCAGTTATGCGGGAGGCCGATCCTACGAGCAGTACTTC	CASSYAGGRSYEQYF
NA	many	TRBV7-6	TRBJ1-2	TGTGCCAGCAGCTCTGGGACGGCGAAAAACTATGGCTACACCTTC	CASSSGTAKNYGYTF
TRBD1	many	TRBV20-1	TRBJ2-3	TGCAGTGCTGGTTCCGGGACAGGGTTAAGGGATACGCAGTATTTT	CSAGSGTGLRDTQYF
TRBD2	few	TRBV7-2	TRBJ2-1	TGTGCCAGCAGCTTAGTTCAGCGGGAAAATGAGCAGTTCTTC	CASSLVQRENEQFF
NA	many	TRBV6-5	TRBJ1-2	TGTGCCAGCAGTCGGGGCCTGGGTGGCTACACCTTC	CASSRGLGGYTF
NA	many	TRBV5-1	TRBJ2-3	TGCGCCAGCAGCTTGGGGGAAGCAGATACGCAGTATTTT	CASSLGEADTQYF
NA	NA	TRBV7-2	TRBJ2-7	TGTGCCAGCAGCTTAAGGGCCTTCTCCTACGAGCAGTACTTC	CASSLRAFSYEQYF
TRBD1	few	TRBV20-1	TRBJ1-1	TGCAGTGCCGGGGGGGCAGGGGGGAGCACTGAAGCTTTCTTT	CSAGGAGGSTEAFF